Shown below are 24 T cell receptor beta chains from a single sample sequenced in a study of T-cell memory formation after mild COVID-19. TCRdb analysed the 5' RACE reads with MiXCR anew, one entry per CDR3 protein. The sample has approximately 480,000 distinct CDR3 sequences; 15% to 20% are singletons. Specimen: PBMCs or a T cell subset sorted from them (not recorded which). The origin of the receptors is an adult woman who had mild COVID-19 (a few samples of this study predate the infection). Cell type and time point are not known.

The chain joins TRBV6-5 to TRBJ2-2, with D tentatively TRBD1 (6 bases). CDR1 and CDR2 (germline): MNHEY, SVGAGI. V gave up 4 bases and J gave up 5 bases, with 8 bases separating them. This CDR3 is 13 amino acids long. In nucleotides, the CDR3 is TGTGCCAGCAGTTCGGACAGTACCGGGGAGCTGTTTTTT. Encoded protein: CASSSDSTGELFF.

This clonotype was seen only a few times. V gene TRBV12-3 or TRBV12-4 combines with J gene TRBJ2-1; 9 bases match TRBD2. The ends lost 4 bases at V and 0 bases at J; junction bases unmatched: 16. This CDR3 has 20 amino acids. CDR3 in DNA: TGTGCCAGCAGTTCGTCTGGCGGCGGGGGGGCGCCTAACTCCTACAATGAGCAGTTCTTC. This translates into CASSSSGGGGAPNSYNEQFF.

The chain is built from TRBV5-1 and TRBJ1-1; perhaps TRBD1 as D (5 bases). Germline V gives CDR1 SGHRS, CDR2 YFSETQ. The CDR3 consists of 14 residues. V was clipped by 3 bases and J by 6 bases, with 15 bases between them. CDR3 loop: CASSSWGGSPEAFF. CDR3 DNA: TGCGCCAGCAGCTCCTGGGGGGGTAGCCCTGAAGCTTTCTTT.

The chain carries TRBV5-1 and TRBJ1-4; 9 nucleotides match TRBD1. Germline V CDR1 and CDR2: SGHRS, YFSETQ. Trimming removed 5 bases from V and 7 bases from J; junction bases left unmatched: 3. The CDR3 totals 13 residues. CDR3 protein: CASRRDRAEKLFF. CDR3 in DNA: TGCGCCAGCAGACGGGACAGGGCTGAAAAACTGTTTTTT.

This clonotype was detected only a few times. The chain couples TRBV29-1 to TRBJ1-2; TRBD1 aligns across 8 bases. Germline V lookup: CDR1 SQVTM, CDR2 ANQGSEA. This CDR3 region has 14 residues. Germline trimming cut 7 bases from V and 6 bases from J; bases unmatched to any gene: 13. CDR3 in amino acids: CSAMTPTGEHGYTF. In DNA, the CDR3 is TGCAGCGCGATGACCCCGACAGGGGAACATGGCTACACCTTC.

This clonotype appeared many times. The CDR3 region has the DNA TGTGCCACCTCGGACAGCCTCAATCAGCCCCAGCATTTT. This codes for CATSDSLNQPQHF. The chain recombines TRBV24-1 with TRBJ1-5; D possibly corresponds to TRBD1 (6 bases). This CDR3 has 13 residues. From germline, CDR1 is KGHDR and CDR2 SFDVKD. V shed 9 bases and J shed 3 bases, with 11 bases lying between them.

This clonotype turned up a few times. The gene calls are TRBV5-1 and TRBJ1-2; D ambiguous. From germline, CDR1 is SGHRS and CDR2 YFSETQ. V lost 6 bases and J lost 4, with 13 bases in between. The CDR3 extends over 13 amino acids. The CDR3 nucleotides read TGCGCCAGCAAGGAGGGTGAGAGCTATGGCTACACCTTC. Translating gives CASKEGESYGYTF. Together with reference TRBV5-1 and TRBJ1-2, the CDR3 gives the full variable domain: KAGVTQTPRYLIKTRGQQVTLSCSPISGHRSVSWYQQTPGQGLQFLFEYFSETQRNKGNFPGRFSGRQFSNSRSEMNVSTLELGDSALYLCASKEGESYGYTFGSGTRLTVV.

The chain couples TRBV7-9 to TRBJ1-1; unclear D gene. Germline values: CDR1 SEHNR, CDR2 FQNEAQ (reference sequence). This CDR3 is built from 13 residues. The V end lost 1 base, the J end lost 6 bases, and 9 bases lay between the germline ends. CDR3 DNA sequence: TGTGCCAGCAGCTTAGTGGGGAGCGCTGAAGCTTTCTTT. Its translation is CASSLVGSAEAFF.

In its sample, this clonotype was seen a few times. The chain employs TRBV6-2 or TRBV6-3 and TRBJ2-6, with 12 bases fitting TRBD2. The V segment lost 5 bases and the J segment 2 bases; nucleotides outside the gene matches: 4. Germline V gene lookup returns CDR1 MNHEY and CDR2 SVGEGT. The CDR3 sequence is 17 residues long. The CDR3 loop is CASSPSGRATGANVLTF. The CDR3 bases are TGTGCCAGCAGTCCTAGCGGGAGGGCGACTGGGGCCAACGTCCTGACTTTC.

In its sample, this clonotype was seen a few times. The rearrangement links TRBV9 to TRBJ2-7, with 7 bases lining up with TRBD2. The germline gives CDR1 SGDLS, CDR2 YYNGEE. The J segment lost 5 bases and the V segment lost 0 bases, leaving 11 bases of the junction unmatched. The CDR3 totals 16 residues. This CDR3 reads CASSVGVTGGPHEQYF. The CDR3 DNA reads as TGTGCCAGCAGCGTAGGAGTAACGGGGGGACCCCACGAGCAGTACTTC.

The CDR3 here is CASSIGHSEFF. The CDR3 DNA reads TGTGCCAGTAGTATAGGGCATTCAGAGTTCTTC. V is TRBV19 and J is TRBJ2-1, with D unclear. Trimming pared 1 base from V and 14 bases from J, leaving 9 bases between. This CDR3 has 11 amino acids. The germline gives CDR1 LNHDA, CDR2 SQIVND (reference sequence).

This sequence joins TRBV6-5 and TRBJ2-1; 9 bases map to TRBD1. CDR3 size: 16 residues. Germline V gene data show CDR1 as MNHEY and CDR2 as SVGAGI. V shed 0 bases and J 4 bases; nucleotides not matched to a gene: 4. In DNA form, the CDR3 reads TGTGCCAGCAGTTACTCCCGGACAGGGGCTTACAATGAGCAGTTCTTC. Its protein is CASSYSRTGAYNEQFF.

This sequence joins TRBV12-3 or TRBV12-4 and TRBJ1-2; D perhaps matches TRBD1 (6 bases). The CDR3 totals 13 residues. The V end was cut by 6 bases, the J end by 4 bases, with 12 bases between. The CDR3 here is CASRRTAIYGYTF. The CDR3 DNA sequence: TGTGCCAGCAGAAGGACAGCCATCTATGGCTACACCTTC.

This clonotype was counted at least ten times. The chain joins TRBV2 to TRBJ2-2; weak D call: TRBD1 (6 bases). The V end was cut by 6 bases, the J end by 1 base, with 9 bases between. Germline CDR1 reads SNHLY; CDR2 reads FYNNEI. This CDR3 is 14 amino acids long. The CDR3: CASRQGQNTGELFF. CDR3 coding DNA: TGTGCCAGCAGACAGGGACAGAACACCGGGGAGCTGTTTTTT.

The CDR3 loop is CASIIGYRNGKAFF. The CDR3 DNA reads as TGTGCCAGCATCATAGGGTATCGCAATGGGAAAGCTTTCTTT. This chain uses TRBV12-3 or TRBV12-4 with TRBJ1-1; D not certain. CDR3 size: 14 residues. Trimming took off 7 bases at V and 9 bases at J, with 21 bases between the two ends.

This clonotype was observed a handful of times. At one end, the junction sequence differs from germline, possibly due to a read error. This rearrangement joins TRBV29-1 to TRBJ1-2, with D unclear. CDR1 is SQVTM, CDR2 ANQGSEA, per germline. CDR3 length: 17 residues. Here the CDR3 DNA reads TGCAGCGTTGAAGGCCTACTTGGCAAGGCAGCCGGCTCCGAGTTTGCCTTC. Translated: CSVEGLLGKAAGSEFAF. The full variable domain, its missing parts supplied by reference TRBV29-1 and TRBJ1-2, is SAVISQKPSRDICQRGTSLTIQCQVDSQVTMMFWYRQQPGQSLTLIATANQGSEATYESGFVIDKFPISRPNLTFSTLTVSNMSPEDSSIYLCSVEGLLGKAAGSEFAFGSGTRLTVV.

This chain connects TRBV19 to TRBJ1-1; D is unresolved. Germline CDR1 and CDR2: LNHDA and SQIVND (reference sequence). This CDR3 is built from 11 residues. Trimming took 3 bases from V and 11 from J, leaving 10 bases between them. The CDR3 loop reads CASSIGFTAFF. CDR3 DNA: TGTGCCAGTAGTATCGGATTCACGGCTTTCTTT. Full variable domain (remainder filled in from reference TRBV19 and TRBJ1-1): DGGITQSPKYLFRKEGQNVTLSCEQNLNHDAMYWYRQDPGQGLRLIYYSQIVNDFQKGDIAEGYSVSREKKESFPLTVTSAQKNPTAFYLCASSIGFTAFFGQGTRLTVV.

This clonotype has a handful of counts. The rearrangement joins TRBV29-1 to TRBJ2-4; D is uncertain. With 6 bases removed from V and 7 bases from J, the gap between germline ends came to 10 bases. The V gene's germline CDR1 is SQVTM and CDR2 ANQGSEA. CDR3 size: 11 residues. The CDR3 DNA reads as TGCAGCGTAAAGACCTCTAACATTCAGTACTTC. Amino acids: CSVKTSNIQYF.

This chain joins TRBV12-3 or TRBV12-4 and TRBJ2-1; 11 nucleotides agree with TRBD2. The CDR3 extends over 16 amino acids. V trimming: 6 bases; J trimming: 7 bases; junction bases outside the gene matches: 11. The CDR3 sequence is CASRGGSGGAWNEQFF. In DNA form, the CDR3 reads TGTGCCAGCAGAGGGGGTAGCGGGGGGGCCTGGAATGAGCAGTTCTTC.

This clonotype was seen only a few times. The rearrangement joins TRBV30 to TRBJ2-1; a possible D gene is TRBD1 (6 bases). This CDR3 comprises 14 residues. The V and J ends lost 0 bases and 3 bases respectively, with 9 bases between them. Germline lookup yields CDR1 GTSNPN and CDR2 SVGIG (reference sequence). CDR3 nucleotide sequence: TGTGCCTGGAGTGTACAGGGTCTCTACAATGAGCAGTTCTTC. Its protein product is CAWSVQGLYNEQFF.

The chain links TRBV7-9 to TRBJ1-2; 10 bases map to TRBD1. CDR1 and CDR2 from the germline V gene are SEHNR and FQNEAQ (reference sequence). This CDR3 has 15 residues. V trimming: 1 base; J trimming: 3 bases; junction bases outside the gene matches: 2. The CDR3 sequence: CASSLVGTGDYGYTF. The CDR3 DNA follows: TGTGCCAGCAGCTTAGTCGGGACAGGGGACTATGGCTACACCTTC.

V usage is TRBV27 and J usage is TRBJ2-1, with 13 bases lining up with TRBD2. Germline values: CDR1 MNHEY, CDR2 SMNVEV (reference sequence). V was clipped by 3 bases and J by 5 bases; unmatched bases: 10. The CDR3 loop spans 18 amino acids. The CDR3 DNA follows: TGTGCCAGCAGTTTTCTGCCACTAGCGGGGGGGCCAAACAATGAGCAGTTCTTC. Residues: CASSFLPLAGGPNNEQFF.

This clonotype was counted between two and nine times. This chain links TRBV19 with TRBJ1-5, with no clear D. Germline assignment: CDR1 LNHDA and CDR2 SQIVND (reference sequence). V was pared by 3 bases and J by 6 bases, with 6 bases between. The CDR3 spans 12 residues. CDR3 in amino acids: CASSIFPQPQHF. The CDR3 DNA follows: TGTGCCAGTAGTATTTTCCCTCAGCCCCAGCATTTT.

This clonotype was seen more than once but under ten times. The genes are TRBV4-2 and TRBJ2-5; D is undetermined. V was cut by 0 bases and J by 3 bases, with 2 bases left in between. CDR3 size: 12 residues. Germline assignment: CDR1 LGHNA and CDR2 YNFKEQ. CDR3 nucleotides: TGTGCCAGCAGCCAAGATAAAGAGACCCAGTACTTC. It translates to CASSQDKETQYF.